A selection of T cell receptor beta chains follows, all from one sample in a study of TIL therapy for anti-PD-1-resistant metastatic lung cancer. Repertoires were generated with immunoSEQ multiplex PCR, while TCRdb's copy carries only in-frame clones and drops some. The profile covers about 100,000 clones, with 65% appearing a single time and roughly 11% taken by the ten largest. The sample was tumor tissue, taken at baseline. Every receptor here comes from a person aged 25 to 80 with non-small cell lung cancer. Each CDR3 is given without its conserved first and last residue. The order of the fields is CDR3 protein, J gene, V gene.

ASSFIGGGLGEQF	TRBJ2-1	TRBV11-2
ASSRSSPMDTQY	TRBJ2-3	TRBV3-1/TRBV3-2
ASSLILGTDTQY	TRBJ2-3	TRBV7-9
ASTWGQVDSPLH	TRBJ1-6	TRBV6-5
ASSSPGGSGYEQY	TRBJ2-7	TRBV6-5
ASSGGRHEQF	TRBJ2-1	TRBV9
AAGTSSGGGTQY	TRBJ2-5	TRBV7-9
ASSLVLGSSPLH	TRBJ1-6	TRBV11-2
ASSPRGASYEQY	TRBJ2-7	TRBV11-1
ASSIGVISYEQY	TRBJ2-7	TRBV6-5
ASSLFIGGIDTQY	TRBJ2-3	TRBV11-2
ASSFLDSYYGYT	TRBJ1-2	TRBV7-2
ASSSPGTGDNYGYT	TRBJ1-2	TRBV5-1
ASRERTGGAPEAF	TRBJ1-1	TRBV5-6
ASHRAILAGGPTGELF	TRBJ2-2	TRBV3-1/TRBV3-2
ASSLGLDRDTQY	TRBJ2-3	TRBV5-1
ASSHGTATGNTIY	TRBJ1-3	TRBV4-3
ASSITTGRTEAF	TRBJ1-1	TRBV6-5
ASSLGLVPVGEKLF	TRBJ1-4	TRBV7-9
ASGPRRETQY	TRBJ2-5	TRBV27
ASSLGGGRGEKLF	TRBJ1-4	TRBV5-1
ASSQLGVLTEAF	TRBJ1-1	TRBV14
ASSEMAELEAF	TRBJ1-1	TRBV6-1
ASSLTSGGSGNTIY	TRBJ1-3	TRBV7-3
ASSGGGELF	TRBJ2-2	TRBV9
ASSTHGGTGELF	TRBJ2-2	TRBV7-9
ASRPRTGELF	TRBJ2-2	TRBV6-6
AWQTSGRGHEQY	TRBJ2-7	TRBV30
ASSALGQKNSGNTIY	TRBJ1-3	TRBV18
ASSYRFSSYEQY	TRBJ2-7	TRBV6-5
ASRQLLNTEAF	TRBJ1-1	TRBV6-5
ASSLRDNTEAF	TRBJ1-1	TRBV5-1
ASSYGQPDTQY	TRBJ2-3	TRBV6-2/TRBV6-3
ATSDPASGKDEQY	TRBJ2-7	TRBV24-1
ASLWGGDTEAF	TRBJ1-1	TRBV9
ASSSRQGGYGYT	TRBJ1-2	TRBV5-6
SARMYTEAF	TRBJ1-1	TRBV20-1
ASSFQVTGRLGGNTIY	TRBJ1-3	TRBV28
ASSLSRGRETQY	TRBJ2-5	TRBV7-2
ASSSLAPGYEQY	TRBJ2-7	TRBV7-2
ASSRLEYTEAF	TRBJ1-1	TRBV9
ASSQKGPGTLNTGELF	TRBJ2-2	TRBV4-3
ASSFAGKEQF	TRBJ2-1	TRBV28
ASKTQNTEAF	TRBJ1-1	TRBV12-3/TRBV12-4
ASSPGSWRGYT	TRBJ1-2	TRBV28
ASSVGASGINEQF	TRBJ2-1	TRBV9
ASSLSGTTEAF	TRBJ1-1	TRBV7-9
ASSPGEGLSNQPQH	TRBJ1-5	TRBV18
ASSPAGLNEKLF	TRBJ1-4	TRBV11-2
AWSPDPYNEQF	TRBJ2-1	TRBV30
SARDNHEQY	TRBJ2-7	TRBV20-1
ASSESSEYNEQF	TRBJ2-1	TRBV9
ASSVGRAGGKETQY	TRBJ2-5	TRBV9
ASSLSQGGVTEKLF	TRBJ1-4	TRBV7-2
ASSRGDTGELF	TRBJ2-2	TRBV7-3
ASSPHSASGGETQY	TRBJ2-5	TRBV11-3
ASSQFGGEETQY	TRBJ2-5	TRBV4-1
ASSGPKGLTGLDTQY	TRBJ2-3	TRBV25-1
ASSHGSSGNTIY	TRBJ1-3	TRBV5-1